The clone carrying this T cell receptor (beta chain) was picked up one time. The sample belongs to a study of blood T cell repertoires in COVID-19. Study summary: Collection of acute and convalescent COVID-19 samples took place in the United States, Italy and Spain. T cells, B-cell-depleted T cells, or PBMCs supplied cDNA or gDNA.

Germline CDR1 MGHRA, CDR2 YSYEKL. V lost 1 base, J lost 3 bases, and 8 bases stayed unmatched. The CDR3 is 16 residues long. Per the original methods: Amplifying reference gene primers gave estimates of nucleated cell counts. Sequenced by immunoSEQ multiplex PCR; TCRdb stores in-frame clones only, minus some. V, J and clone size are taken as reported in that table, and D and trimming were inferred from the DNA itself. The table records tens of thousands of clones, roughly three quarters of them present only once. The receptor was derived from a man between 70 and 80 years old with active or convalescent COVID-19. V and J are TRBV4-1 and TRBJ2-7; 8 positions agree with TRBD1. The sequenced sample was peripheral blood. The CDR3 sequence is CASSQVYRGSRYEQYF. The CDR3 nucleotides read TGCGCCAGCAGCCAAGTTTACAGGGGGTCCCGCTACGAGCAGTACTTC.